This entry lists 15 T cell receptor beta chains sequenced from one sample in a study of blood T cell repertoires in COVID-19. Generated by immunoSEQ multiplex PCR, the TCRdb table keeps only in-frame clones and is missing some. This sample has approximately 190,000 clones, with roughly 84% found just once. Sequencing input: peripheral blood. Receptor source: a human donor in a cohort sampled during active COVID-19.

The chain employs TRBV11-2 and TRBJ2-2; tentative D call: TRBD2 (6 bases). V gave up 4 bases and J gave up 5 bases, with 14 bases separating them. There are 15 residues in the CDR3. Germline loops: CDR1 SGHAT, CDR2 FQNNGV. The CDR3, as DNA: TGTGCCAGCAGCTGGGCGGGACGGAGGACCGGGGAGCTGTTTTTT. It encodes CASSWAGRRTGELFF.

The gene calls are TRBV28 and TRBJ1-2; 12 bases map to TRBD1. The V segment lost 2 bases and the J segment 5 bases; nucleotides outside the gene matches: 6. CDR3 length: 16 amino acids. The germline CDR1 and CDR2 sequences are MDHEN and SYDVKM. CDR3 residues: CASSLPGQGAFYGYTF. The CDR3 region has the DNA TGTGCCAGCAGTTTACCGGGACAGGGGGCATTTTATGGCTACACCTTC.

The chain carries TRBV7-2 and TRBJ2-7, with a weak D call TRBD2 (6 bases). V lost 5 bases, J lost 3 bases, and 14 bases lay in between. The CDR3 totals 14 residues. The germline CDR1 and CDR2 sequences are SGHTA and FQGNSA. CDR3 protein: CASSRGTLFYEQYF. The CDR3 DNA follows: TGTGCCAGCAGCCGGGGGACCCTGTTCTACGAGCAGTACTTC.

The chain combines TRBV6-5 with TRBJ2-3; 10 nucleotides line up with TRBD1. V trimming: 11 bases; J trimming: 4 bases; junction bases outside the gene matches: 12. This CDR3 contains 15 residues. Germline V gene lookup returns CDR1 MNHEY and CDR2 SVGAGI. CDR3 residues: CAVRPGQGNADTQYF. CDR3 sequence (DNA): TGTGCCGTCAGGCCGGGACAGGGGAACGCAGATACGCAGTATTTT.

V usage is TRBV28 and J usage is TRBJ2-7; the match to TRBD2 covers 14 bases. This CDR3 has 15 residues. Per germline, CDR1 MDHEN and CDR2 SYDVKM. The V gene end was trimmed by 4 bases and the J gene end by 4 bases; junction bases not matched to a gene: 3. The chain's CDR3 is CASSSGLAGGYEQYV. The CDR3 DNA is TGTGCCAGCAGTTCCGGACTAGCGGGAGGTTACGAGCAGTACGTC.

The genes are TRBV6-1 and TRBJ1-3, with a tentative D call TRBD1 (5 bases). CDR1 is MNHNS and CDR2 is SASEGT in the germline V gene. V lost 2 bases, J lost 2 bases, and 16 bases lay in between. The length of the CDR3 is 17 residues. The CDR3 nucleotides read TGTGCCAGCAGTGAACGGGGGGAGAGGAAAACTGGAAACACCATATATTTT. It encodes CASSERGERKTGNTIYF.

The V gene is TRBV19, the J gene TRBJ1-5; tentative D call: TRBD1 (6 bases). V lost 10 bases and J lost 4, with 23 bases in between. Germline V gives CDR1 LNHDA, CDR2 SQIVND (reference sequence). CDR3 length: 16 amino acids. DNA of the CDR3: TGTGCCACCATGCTCGCGGGGGGCTACTATAATCAGCCCCAGCATTTT. Encoded protein: CATMLAGGYYNQPQHF.

The chain employs TRBV7-2 and TRBJ2-1; 7 positions match TRBD2. The V and J ends lost 1 base and 4 bases, in that order; junction bases with no gene match: 7. CDR3 length: 16 amino acids. Germline CDR1 SGHTA, CDR2 FQGNSA. CDR3: CASSLGGGRGYNEQFF. The CDR3 DNA sequence: TGTGCCAGCAGCTTAGGAGGAGGGCGGGGGTACAATGAGCAGTTCTTC.

This clone was observed a handful of times. J is TRBJ2-5 and V is TRBV7-6; TRBD2 aligns across 9 bases. The CDR3 spans 18 residues. V shed 4 bases, J shed 0 bases, and the junction held 12 bases outside the gene matches. Germline V gene data show CDR1 as SGHVS and CDR2 as FNYEAQ. CDR3 nucleotide sequence: TGTGCCAGCAGCTGGCCCGGACTAGCGACTCAATACCAAGAGACCCAGTACTTC. Translation gives CASSWPGLATQYQETQYF.

This chain joins TRBV5-5 and TRBJ1-1; D call uncertain. The CDR3 consists of 16 residues. Trimming removed 1 base at V and 0 bases at J, with 13 bases between. The germline CDR1 and CDR2 sequences are SGHKS and YYEKEE (reference sequence). The CDR3 DNA follows: TGTGCCAGCAGCTTGTCCCTGATACATTTGAACACTGAAGCTTTCTTT. Amino acid sequence: CASSLSLIHLNTEAFF. Based on the CDR3 plus reference TRBV5-5 and TRBJ1-1, the full variable domain is DAGVTQSPTHLIKTRGQQVTLRCSPISGHKSVSWYQQVLGQGPQFIFQYYEKEERGRGNFPDRFSARQFPNYSSELNVNALLLGDSALYLCASSLSLIHLNTEAFFGQGTRLTVV.

This chain links TRBV6-1 with TRBJ1-1; D is unresolved. Germline CDR1 and CDR2: MNHNS and SASEGT. Trimming cost V 2 bases and J 4 bases, with 11 bases left between them. CDR3 length: 14 residues. CDR3 nucleotides: TGTGCCAGCAGTGAACTCGTCGGGGTCACTGAAGCTTTCTTT. This codes for CASSELVGVTEAFF.

The V and J genes are TRBV11-2 and TRBJ2-5; no clear D. This CDR3 is built from 11 residues. CDR1 and CDR2 from the germline V gene are SGHAT and FQNNGV. Trimming stripped 5 bases from V and 3 bases from J, with 4 bases between. Written as DNA, the CDR3 is TGTGCCAGCAGCCGCGAAGAGACCCAGTACTTC. The encoded protein is CASSREETQYF.

This chain connects TRBV2 to TRBJ2-5; D is possibly TRBD1 (5 bases). This CDR3 has 14 residues. Looked up from germline, CDR1 is SNHLY and CDR2 is FYNNEI. The V end was cut by 1 base, the J end by 7 bases, with 13 bases between. CDR3: CASSEGEFRGTQYF. CDR3 nucleotides: TGTGCCAGCAGTGAAGGCGAGTTTAGGGGGACCCAGTACTTC.

The V and J genes are TRBV6-4 and TRBJ2-3; D gene uncertain. The V end lost 6 bases, the J end lost 1 base, and 8 bases lay between the germline ends. The CDR3 is made up of 13 amino acids. Germline lookup yields CDR1 MRHNA and CDR2 SNTAGT. CDR3: CASRDGRTDTQYF. In DNA form, the CDR3 reads TGTGCCAGCAGAGACGGCCGCACAGATACGCAGTATTTT.

The rearrangement joins TRBV4-2 to TRBJ2-2; 9 bases match TRBD2. The length of the CDR3 is 18 residues. Trimming at V came to 4 bases and at J to 1 base, leaving 10 bases not matched to a gene. Germline V gene lookup returns CDR1 LGHNA and CDR2 YNFKEQ. CDR3 DNA: TGTGCCAGCAGCCGGGATCTAGCGGGAAACCAGAACACCGGGGAGCTGTTTTTT. Its protein product is CASSRDLAGNQNTGELFF.